The source of this TCR beta chain is a study of blood T cell repertoires in COVID-19. Original processing methods: For nucleated cells, counts were estimated from reference gene primer amplification. This table comes from immunoSEQ multiplex PCR, and its TCRdb copy is limited to in-frame clones, with some not included. V and J calls plus clone size are reproduced from that table; the DNA served to infer D and trimming. Of 150,000 to 190,000 clones listed, roughly 72% are singletons. The junction had 3 bases not matched to a gene; V was cut back by 3 bases and J by 5 bases. Per the germline V gene, CDR1 is SGHRS and CDR2 is YFSETQ. The CDR3 covers 15 residues.

This chain joins TRBV5-1 and TRBJ2-5; 14 bases map to TRBD2. The sample taken for sequencing was peripheral blood. This TCR was recovered from an elderly woman with acute or convalescent COVID-19. The CDR3 spells CASSSGTSGSETQYF. CDR3 bases: TGCGCCAGCAGCTCCGGGACTAGCGGGAGTGAGACCCAGTACTTC.